Shown below are 13 T cell receptor beta chains from a single sample sequenced in a study of blood T cell repertoires in COVID-19. Clones were sequenced by immunoSEQ multiplex PCR, and TCRdb holds only the in-frame ones, with some missing. The data show a few hundred thousand clones, approximately 85% seen once. Sequenced sample: PBMCs or T cells enriched from blood (not recorded which). These receptors all stem from a woman aged 25-40 years who had recovered from COVID-19.

V gene TRBV25-1 combines with J gene TRBJ1-3; no definite D call. Germline values: CDR1 MGHDK, CDR2 SYGVNS. Trimming pared 6 bases from V and 0 bases from J, leaving 9 bases between. The CDR3 consists of 14 residues. CDR3 bases: TGTGCCAGCAGCCCCGGAGTCTCTGGAAACACCATATATTTT. Its protein product is CASSPGVSGNTIYF.

V gene TRBV5-1 combines with J gene TRBJ1-1, with 9 bases lining up with TRBD1. Germline CDR1 reads SGHRS; CDR2 reads YFSETQ. Trimming took 4 bases from V and 4 from J; bases not matched to a gene: 5. This CDR3 comprises 14 residues. The CDR3 is CASSPGTGPTEAFF. The CDR3 nucleotides read TGCGCCAGCAGCCCGGGGACAGGGCCCACTGAAGCTTTCTTT.

V and J are TRBV5-6 and TRBJ1-2; 9 nucleotides agree with TRBD1. CDR1 is SGHDT, CDR2 YYEEEE, per germline. Trimming removed 4 bases from V and 7 bases from J; junction bases left unmatched: 8. The CDR3 totals 14 residues. CDR3 nucleotides: TGTGCCAGCAGCGTATCACAGGGGGCGGGTGGCTACACCTTC. Encoded protein: CASSVSQGAGGYTF.

J is TRBJ2-5 and V is TRBV28; 13 bases align to TRBD2. The CDR3 length is 16 residues. Trimming cost V 6 bases and J 1 base; bases outside gene matches: 5. CDR1 is MDHEN and CDR2 is SYDVKM in the germline V gene. As DNA, the CDR3 is TGTGCCAGCAGGAACAGACTAGCGGGAGGCCAAGAGACCCAGTACTTC. As protein: CASRNRLAGGQETQYF.

The chain joins TRBV4-2 to TRBJ1-5; weak D call: TRBD1 (5 bases). V was trimmed by 0 bases and J by 6 bases, leaving 12 bases between them. The CDR3 contains 15 residues. CDR1 and CDR2 (germline): LGHNA, YNFKEQ. The CDR3 region has the DNA TGTGCCAGCAGCCAAGATACAGGCCCCGGTCAGCCCCAGCATTTT. Translated, it gives CASSQDTGPGQPQHF.

The CDR3 loop is CATLDRADSPLHF. The CDR3 DNA follows: TGTGCCACCCTAGACAGGGCTGACTCACCCCTCCACTTT. The chain employs TRBV2 and TRBJ1-6, with 7 bases aligning to TRBD1. The J segment lost 10 bases and the V segment lost 10 bases, leaving 10 bases of the junction unmatched. From germline, CDR1 is SNHLY and CDR2 FYNNEI. The CDR3 is 13 residues long.

This chain uses TRBV18 with TRBJ2-7; no clear D gene. This CDR3 has 15 residues. With 3 bases removed from V and 0 bases from J, the gap between germline ends came to 12 bases. Germline values: CDR1 KGHSH, CDR2 LQKENI. In DNA, the CDR3 is TGTGCCAGCTCACCCGTTTCCGGGTTCTCCTACGAGCAGTACTTC. It encodes CASSPVSGFSYEQYF.

V usage is TRBV28 and J usage is TRBJ1-5; the D gene is possibly TRBD1 (6 bases). V gave up 5 bases and J gave up 0 bases, with 11 bases separating them. This CDR3 spans 15 amino acids. Germline CDR1 MDHEN, CDR2 SYDVKM. CDR3 in amino acids: CASSHQGSSNQPQHF. The DNA of the CDR3 is TGTGCCAGCAGTCACCAGGGGTCTAGCAATCAGCCCCAGCATTTT.

This chain uses TRBV25-1 with TRBJ1-2; unclear D gene. The CDR3 loop spans 12 amino acids. V lost 4 bases and J lost 6, with 9 bases in between. Germline values: CDR1 MGHDK, CDR2 SYGVNS. The CDR3 loop reads CASSVRSHGYTF. In nucleotides, the CDR3 is TGTGCCAGCAGTGTACGTAGCCATGGCTACACCTTC.

A note on this clone: A read error may produce the germline difference seen at one junction end. The chain has TRBV28 and TRBJ1-3; a weak D match, TRBD1 (5 bases). Germline V gene lookup returns CDR1 MDHEN and CDR2 SYDVKM. This CDR3 region has 14 residues. CDR3 in amino acids: CASCFDTGGNTIYF. CDR3 nucleotides: TGTGCCAGCTGTTTCGACACAGGTGGAAACACCATATATTTT.

The V call is TRBV27, the J call TRBJ2-1; 16 nucleotides align to TRBD2. This CDR3 comprises 20 residues. The V gene's germline CDR1 is MNHEY and CDR2 SMNVEV (reference sequence). J lost 2 bases, V lost 6 bases, and 13 bases had no gene match. Here the CDR3 reads CASSNTPGLAGGSAYNEQFF. The CDR3 region has the DNA TGTGCCAGCAGCAATACCCCGGGACTAGCGGGGGGGTCCGCCTACAATGAGCAGTTCTTC.

Here the CDR3 reads CASSYTLDRGYEQYF. CDR3 bases: TGTGCCAGCAGTTACACACTCGACAGGGGCTACGAGCAGTACTTC. V gene TRBV6-5 combines with J gene TRBJ2-7; 8 bases are shared with TRBD1. Germline CDR1 reads MNHEY; CDR2 reads SVGAGI. This CDR3 region has 15 residues. With 2 bases clipped from V and 3 bases from J, the junction kept 6 bases outside the gene matches.

Only one count was recorded for this clone. The V and J genes are TRBV28 and TRBJ1-1; no reliable D call. CDR1 and CDR2 (germline): MDHEN, SYDVKM. The CDR3 length is 15 residues. V lost 2 bases to trimming and J lost 4 bases, with 14 bases between them. CDR3 sequence: CASSLVFYVSTEAFF. The DNA of the CDR3 is TGTGCCAGCAGTTTAGTGTTTTACGTGAGCACTGAAGCTTTCTTT.